Listed below are T cell receptor beta chains from one sample, sequenced in a study of regulatory T cells in long-lasting Graves disease. A single record per CDR3 protein comes from TCRdb applying MiXCR to the multiplex PCR reads. The data show around 450,000 distinct CDR3 sequences, roughly a fifth seen once. The specimen comprised peripheral blood mononuclear cells (PBMCs), sampled when the disease was refractory, from a patient treated with antithyroid drugs. These receptors were obtained from a female donor with Graves disease. CDR3s leave out the opening cysteine and the closing phenylalanine or tryptophan.

length: 11
V: TRBV10-3
J: TRBJ2-7
CDR3: AGCKTTGDEQY

length: 15
V: TRBV7-8
J: TRBJ2-1
CDR3: ASSHFAGYYSDNEQF

length: 16
V: TRBV10-3
J: TRBJ2-3
CDR3: AISEGFASGGYTDTQY

length: 13
V: TRBV7-9
J: TRBJ1-6
CDR3: ASSSRTGRNSPLH

length: 16
V: TRBV28
J: TRBJ2-7
CDR3: ASSLSPGTSGRDYEQY

length: 13
V: TRBV28
J: TRBJ1-1
CDR3: ASEESGGINTEAF

length: 11
V: TRBV25-1
J: TRBJ2-7
CDR3: ASRATGAGEQY

length: 9
V: TRBV6-1
J: NA
CDR3: ASSRTGEQF

length: 13
V: TRBV7-2
J: TRBJ2-1
CDR3: ASSGRASGSNEQF

length: 12
V: TRBV7-3
J: TRBJ1-1
CDR3: ASSSSPGFTEAF

length: 13
V: TRBV15
J: TRBJ2-5
CDR3: ATSRDTAGEETQY

length: 13
V: TRBV6-1
J: TRBJ2-4
CDR3: ASRAPGNAKNIQY

length: 14
V: TRBV28
J: TRBJ2-1
CDR3: ASSLLAEKRDNEQF

length: 13
V: TRBV7-6
J: TRBJ1-5
CDR3: ASSLEAGKFQPQH

length: 13
V: TRBV10-3
J: TRBJ2-2
CDR3: AISFRDKLTGELF

length: 12
V: TRBV19
J: TRBJ2-7
CDR3: ASRSGTGVDEQY

length: 13
V: TRBV7-9
J: TRBJ2-7
CDR3: ASSPARSSSYEQY

length: 15
V: TRBV28
J: TRBJ1-2
CDR3: ASSSRTGGMSNYGYT

length: 15
V: TRBV19
J: TRBJ2-5
CDR3: ATAGRGRAGGQETQY

length: 12
V: TRBV28
J: TRBJ2-7
CDR3: ASRPEGGAYEQY

length: 10
V: TRBV7-9
J: TRBJ2-7
CDR3: ASSRSGDEQY

length: 11
V: TRBV5-6
J: TRBJ2-7
CDR3: ASSSQLSYEQY

length: 12
V: TRBV14
J: TRBJ2-7
CDR3: ASRTGSGSYEQY

length: 12
V: TRBV6-2/TRBV6-3
J: TRBJ1-5
CDR3: ASSSVNSNQPQH

length: 12
V: TRBV28
J: TRBJ2-5
CDR3: ASSRGQGPGTQY

length: 13
V: TRBV5-1
J: TRBJ1-4
CDR3: ASSTDRATNEKLF

length: 13
V: TRBV29-1
J: TRBJ1-2
CDR3: SVGTGGDTNYGYT

length: 13
V: TRBV27
J: TRBJ2-2
CDR3: ASSYVGANTGELF

length: 12
V: TRBV20-1
J: TRBJ2-2
CDR3: SASNQENTGELF

length: 12
V: TRBV7-9
J: TRBJ2-7
CDR3: ASSFQGEGYEQY

length: 14
V: TRBV5-5
J: TRBJ2-5
CDR3: ASSPPPGTPGETQY

length: 13
V: TRBV11-3
J: TRBJ2-5
CDR3: ASSFRTGAQETQY

length: 11
V: TRBV7-8
J: TRBJ2-7
CDR3: ASSLASYYEQY

length: 11
V: TRBV7-2
J: TRBJ2-4
CDR3: ASSLRDINIQY

length: 12
V: TRBV7-2
J: TRBJ2-7
CDR3: ASSFLSQAYEQY

length: 10
V: TRBV6-1
J: TRBJ2-3
CDR3: ASQSGSDTQY

length: 11
V: TRBV7-2
J: TRBJ1-2
CDR3: ASSLGPSGGYT

length: 14
V: TRBV28
J: TRBJ1-2
CDR3: ASSPGQGWVNYGYT

length: 11
V: TRBV12-3/TRBV12-4
J: TRBJ1-5
CDR3: ASRLNGNQPQH

length: 13
V: TRBV28
J: TRBJ1-2
CDR3: ASSARQGANYGYT

length: 12
V: TRBV19
J: TRBJ1-4
CDR3: ASSTGLGNEKLF

length: 11
V: TRBV19
J: TRBJ1-5
CDR3: ASSIVDQQPQH

length: 11
V: TRBV2
J: TRBJ1-2
CDR3: ASSAGTGRGYT

length: 11
V: TRBV6-5
J: TRBJ1-2
CDR3: ASSYSAIYGYT

length: 14
V: TRBV9
J: TRBJ1-6
CDR3: ASSVDGSSYNSPLH

length: 13
V: TRBV12-3/TRBV12-4
J: TRBJ2-7
CDR3: ASSLGGRSTYEQY

length: 12
V: TRBV5-1
J: TRBJ2-5
CDR3: ASSPGVAQETQY

length: 14
V: TRBV7-9
J: TRBJ1-2
CDR3: ASSLGSASFPYGYT

length: 11
V: TRBV5-5
J: TRBJ1-1
CDR3: ASSLGGGRKAF

length: 13
V: TRBV27
J: TRBJ2-7
CDR3: ASSTQGDGIYEQY

length: 14
V: TRBV15
J: TRBJ1-1
CDR3: ATRQGGGVRDTEAF

length: 10
V: TRBV12-3/TRBV12-4
J: TRBJ1-2
CDR3: ASSYRWDGYT

length: 12
V: TRBV9
J: TRBJ2-7
CDR3: ASSVGTAPHEQY

length: 12
V: TRBV6-2/TRBV6-3
J: TRBJ1-5
CDR3: ASTPTESNQPQH

length: 15
V: TRBV7-8
J: TRBJ1-5
CDR3: ASSLDRGFLSNQPQH

length: 19
V: TRBV29-1
J: TRBJ2-5
CDR3: SVRAPKLGLAGTWYQETQY